This T cell receptor beta chain was obtained from a study of CD8+ T cells in alopecia areata. Germline assignment: CDR1 SGHNT and CDR2 YYREEE (reference sequence). Germline trimming cut 4 bases from V and 4 bases from J; bases unmatched to any gene: 11. CDR3 length equals 16 residues. Regarding treatment: oral pan-JAK inhibitor, 5-10 mg twice daily. Concerning this clone itself: No antigen is known for it.

Whole-study results and caveats: Many expanded lesional clones persisted in scalp and blood during tofacitinib. Scalp data also include sequences from resident alphabeta T cells of normal skin.

Investigators isolated RNA and reverse transcribed it into cDNA to act as the sequencing template. The assay was immunoSEQ multiplex PCR, and TCRdb's table has in-frame clones only and misses some. Counted here are 200,000 to 250,000 clones, approximately 40% occurring once; the ten biggest clones make up around 2.5%. This sequence joins TRBV5-4 and TRBJ2-3; 8 bases are shared with TRBD2. The sample here was CD4+ T cells sorted from blood, taken at roughly week 36, from a patient treated with tofacitinib. This clonotype was obtained from a human donor with alopecia areata. This CDR3 reads CASSKKTSVNADTQYF. The CDR3 DNA reads TGTGCCAGCAGCAAAAAGACTAGCGTGAATGCAGATACGCAGTATTTT. The full variable domain, rest sourced from reference TRBV5-4 and TRBJ2-3, is ETGVTQSPTHLIKTRGQQVTLRCSSQSGHNTVSWYQQALGQGPQFIFQYYREEENGRGNFPPRFSGLQFPNYSSELNVNALELDDSALYLCASSKKTSVNADTQYFGPGTRLTVL.